These 27 T cell receptor beta chains came from one sample sequenced in a study of memory CD4+ T cells and cytomegalovirus serostatus. Single viable CD3+CD4+CD8-CD45RO+ cells were sorted as the memory CD4+ T cells. Generated by immunoSEQ multiplex PCR, the TCRdb table keeps only in-frame clones and is missing some. The data show 75,000 to 90,000 clones, with around 80% seen just once and roughly 0.85% held by the top ten. Sequences were obtained from memory CD4+ T cells from blood. The receptors here all came from an adult in good health and CMV-seronegative.

The chain couples TRBV9 to TRBJ1-4; D gene uncertain. The CDR3 extends over 14 amino acids. V was cut by 3 bases and J by 3 bases, with 9 bases left in between. The germline CDR1 and CDR2 sequences are SGDLS and YYNGEE. The CDR3 coding sequence is TGTGCCAGCAGCGCGGGGTTCGCTAATGAAAAACTGTTTTTT. Its protein is CASSAGFANEKLFF.

The chain joins TRBV7-2 to TRBJ2-1; 7 positions match TRBD1. The J segment lost 2 bases and the V segment lost 5 bases, leaving 6 bases of the junction unmatched. This CDR3 comprises 15 residues. CDR1 is SGHTA and CDR2 is FQGNSA in the germline V gene. The CDR3 DNA is TGTGCCAGCAGCCCTACGGGACAGACCTACAATGAGCAGTTCTTC. This sequence encodes CASSPTGQTYNEQFF.

The chain is built from TRBV5-1 and TRBJ2-2, with TRBD2 identical over 8 bases. Germline V lookup: CDR1 SGHRS, CDR2 YFSETQ. The CDR3 consists of 18 residues. With V trimmed by 2 bases and J by 5 bases, 14 bases remained unmatched. The CDR3 spells CASSFEAPGGPGTGELFF. CDR3 DNA: TGCGCCAGCAGCTTCGAAGCGCCGGGGGGGCCGGGAACCGGGGAGCTGTTTTTT.

The chain recombines TRBV11-2 with TRBJ2-5; 7 nucleotides line up with TRBD1. The CDR3 is 15 residues long. The V gene's germline CDR1 is SGHAT and CDR2 FQNNGV. Losses at the gene ends were 1 base for V and 2 bases for J; bases not matched to a gene: 4. The DNA of the CDR3 is TGTGCCAGCAGCTTAGTAGGGGGACAGCAAGAGACCCAGTACTTC. Translating it yields CASSLVGGQQETQYF.

The rearrangement links TRBV7-2 to TRBJ1-2; perhaps TRBD1 as D (5 bases). Germline CDR1 is SGHTA and CDR2 is FQGNSA. V lost 5 bases and J lost 3, with 16 bases in between. The CDR3 totals 15 residues. CDR3 protein: CASSPPVRGHYGYTF. The CDR3 nucleotides are TGTGCCAGCAGCCCACCTGTGAGGGGCCACTATGGCTACACCTTC.

This clone was seen only once. This rearrangement joins TRBV7-9 to TRBJ2-7; 11 positions match TRBD2. The CDR3 is 16 residues long. V dropped 1 base and J dropped 5; count of bases not matched to a gene: 7. Germline CDR1 reads SEHNR; CDR2 reads FQNEAQ (reference sequence). The CDR3 coding sequence is TGTGCCAGCAGCTTAGTGGGTAGCGGGGGGGCCGACGAGCAGTACTTC. It is translated as CASSLVGSGGADEQYF. The complete variable domain, with remaining parts taken from reference TRBV7-9 and TRBJ2-7, reads DTGVSQNPRHKITKRGQNVTFRCDPISEHNRLYWYRQTLGQGPEFLTYFQNEAQLEKSRLLSDRFSAERPKGSFSTLEIQRTEQGDSAMYLCASSLVGSGGADEQYFGPGTRLTVT.

The count of this clone is one. The J gene is TRBJ2-7, the V gene TRBV18, with D unresolved. Germline CDR1 and CDR2: KGHSH and LQKENI. This CDR3 region has 14 residues. Trimming left V 6 bases short and J 0 bases short, with 12 bases between. The CDR3 DNA reads as TGTGCCAGCTCCACCTCCGAAGGCTCCTACGAGCAGTACTTC. Amino acids: CASSTSEGSYEQYF. The full variable domain, rest sourced from reference TRBV18 and TRBJ2-7, is NAGVMQNPRHLVRRRGQEARLRCSPMKGHSHVYWYRQLPEEGLKFMVYLQKENIIDESGMPKERFSAEFPKEGPSILRIQQVVRGDSAAYFCASSTSEGSYEQYFGPGTRLTVT.

The gene calls are TRBV30 and TRBJ2-3; TRBD1 matches at 10 bases. From germline, CDR1 is GTSNPN and CDR2 SVGIG (reference sequence). With V trimmed by 6 bases and J by 2 bases, 5 bases remained unmatched. The length of the CDR3 is 14 residues. This CDR3 is CACGTGVITDTQYF. CDR3 DNA sequence: TGTGCCTGTGGGACAGGGGTTATCACAGATACGCAGTATTTT.

The gene calls are TRBV6-5 and TRBJ2-5; 9 nucleotides agree with TRBD1. The V gene's germline CDR1 is MNHEY and CDR2 SVGAGI. V gave up 1 base and J gave up 5 bases; unmatched junction bases: 8. The CDR3 has 16 amino acids. The CDR3 nucleotides read TGTGCCAGCAGTTACTTAGGGACAGGGCTGGGGGAGACCCAGTACTTC. As protein: CASSYLGTGLGETQYF.

The rearrangement uses TRBV18 and TRBJ1-4; weak D call: TRBD1 (6 bases). V was pared by 2 bases and J by 8 bases, with 18 bases between. The CDR3 is made up of 16 amino acids. Germline V lookup: CDR1 KGHSH, CDR2 LQKENI. The CDR3 spells CASSPEGTQAGEKLFF. The CDR3 DNA reads TGTGCCAGCTCACCAGAGGGGACACAAGCCGGAGAAAAACTGTTTTTT. Drawing the rest from reference TRBV18 and TRBJ1-4, the complete variable domain is NAGVMQNPRHLVRRRGQEARLRCSPMKGHSHVYWYRQLPEEGLKFMVYLQKENIIDESGMPKERFSAEFPKEGPSILRIQQVVRGDSAAYFCASSPEGTQAGEKLFFGSGTQLSVL.

The V call is TRBV2, the J call TRBJ2-7, with 10 bases fitting TRBD1. The trim removed 1 base at V and 5 bases at J, leaving 5 bases unmatched. This CDR3 has 15 amino acids. Per germline, CDR1 SNHLY and CDR2 FYNNEI. CDR3 bases: TGTGCCAGCAGTGAAGAGACAGGGGGCTACAACGAGCAGTACTTC. This encodes CASSEETGGYNEQYF.

V is TRBV9 and J is TRBJ2-7; D is unclear. The germline gives CDR1 SGDLS, CDR2 YYNGEE. V lost 0 bases and J lost 7, with 17 bases in between. The CDR3 covers 15 residues. In DNA form, the CDR3 reads TGTGCCAGCAGCGTAGGGGTGGGGATTCCTAGGGAGCAGTACTTC. Protein product: CASSVGVGIPREQYF.

The chain recombines TRBV29-1 with TRBJ1-3; TRBD1 might be the D (5 bases). Germline CDR1 reads SQVTM; CDR2 reads ANQGSEA. CDR3 length: 13 amino acids. V was pared by 6 bases and J by 0 bases, with 9 bases between. The CDR3 DNA follows: TGCAGCGTCAGGGCCCACTCTGGAAACACCATATATTTT. Its translation: CSVRAHSGNTIYF.

J is TRBJ1-4 and V is TRBV25-1; the D is unclear. V was pared by 3 bases and J by 1 base, with 15 bases between. This CDR3 region has 17 residues. Looked up from germline, CDR1 is MGHDK and CDR2 is SYGVNS. The CDR3 loop reads CASSDPGVRGTNEKLFF. CDR3 bases: TGTGCCAGCAGTGACCCTGGGGTGCGGGGAACTAATGAAAAACTGTTTTTT.

Ten or more counts support this clone. The chain joins TRBV2 to TRBJ2-7, with 8 nucleotides matching TRBD2. The length of the CDR3 is 13 residues. Per the germline V gene, CDR1 is SNHLY and CDR2 is FYNNEI. The CDR3 DNA is TGTGTACGGGGGGGCCCTGGAGGCCGCGAGCAGTACTTC. Amino acids: CVRGGPGGREQYF.

The genes are TRBV7-3 and TRBJ2-3; the D is unclear. The CDR3 extends over 14 amino acids. Deletions cut 5 bases from V and 4 bases from J, with 13 bases between. From germline, CDR1 is SGHTA and CDR2 FQGTGA. The CDR3 nucleotides read TGTGCCAGCAGCCCCCAATGGGGTTCAGATACGCAGTATTTT. This sequence encodes CASSPQWGSDTQYF.

This clone has just a few counts. The rearrangement uses TRBV5-1 and TRBJ1-1; 11 bases align to TRBD1. V trimming: 4 bases; J trimming: 10 bases; junction bases outside the gene matches: 9. From germline, CDR1 is SGHRS and CDR2 YFSETQ. The length of the CDR3 is 14 residues. The CDR3 DNA reads as TGCGCCAGCAGCAATGGACAGGGGGCTTCGGGAGCTTTCTTT. This encodes CASSNGQGASGAFF.

This sequence joins TRBV6-1 and TRBJ1-2, with D hard to call. Trimming took off 1 base at V and 4 bases at J, with 4 bases between the two ends. The CDR3 is 12 residues long. CDR1 and CDR2 from the germline V gene are MNHNS and SASEGT. The DNA for the CDR3 is TGTGCCAGCAGTGAAGGCCCCTATGGCTACACCTTC. Translating gives CASSEGPYGYTF.

The chain links TRBV19 to TRBJ2-2; 9 nucleotides match TRBD1. Germline V CDR1 and CDR2: LNHDA, SQIVND (reference sequence). This CDR3 region has 14 residues. Trimming took 6 bases from V and 8 from J; bases not matched to a gene: 7. The CDR3, as DNA: TGTGCCAGTAGGGAACAGGGGGCGGCGGGGGAGCTGTTTTTT. Its translation is CASREQGAAGELFF.

This clone was detected once. V gene TRBV7-3 combines with J gene TRBJ2-3; D may correspond to TRBD1 or TRBD2 (6 bases each). The CDR3 spans 17 residues. V was shortened by 1 base and J by 4 bases, with 18 bases between the two germline ends. Looked up from germline, CDR1 is SGHTA and CDR2 is FQGTGA. The CDR3 region has the DNA TGTGCCAGCAGCTTAAGCGTGAACAGGGAGGTCTCAGATACGCAGTATTTT. It is translated as CASSLSVNREVSDTQYF.

Here the CDR3 DNA reads TGCGCCAGCAGCTTAGGGGGAGATACGCAGTATTTT. Protein sequence: CASSLGGDTQYF. The V call is TRBV5-1, the J call TRBJ2-3, with D perhaps matching TRBD1 (6 bases). The CDR3 contains 12 residues. Germline CDR1 reads SGHRS; CDR2 reads YFSETQ. Trimming stripped 2 bases from V and 5 bases from J, with 6 bases between.

The chain has TRBV7-3 and TRBJ1-1, with D tentatively TRBD1 (5 bases). The length of the CDR3 is 14 residues. V was pared by 2 bases and J by 0 bases, with 7 bases between. Per the germline V gene, CDR1 is SGHTA and CDR2 is FQGTGA. CDR3 loop: CASSLGGLNTEAFF. In DNA, the CDR3 is TGTGCCAGCAGCTTAGGGGGGTTGAACACTGAAGCTTTCTTT.

The chain carries TRBV7-2 and TRBJ1-5; D remains ambiguous. The CDR3 has 15 amino acids. Between the trimmed V and J ends, which lost 1 base and 5 bases, there was a span of 12 bases. The germline V gene has CDR1 SGHTA and CDR2 FQGNSA. This CDR3 is CASSLEASVDQPQHF. The CDR3 region has the DNA TGTGCCAGCAGCTTAGAAGCCAGTGTGGATCAGCCCCAGCATTTT. Filled out from reference TRBV7-2 and TRBJ1-5, the complete variable domain reads GAGVSQSPSNKVTEKGKDVELRCDPISGHTALYWYRQSLGQGLEFLIYFQGNSAPDKSGLPSDRFSAERTGGSVSTLTIQRTQQEDSAVYLCASSLEASVDQPQHFGDGTRLSIL.

The chain couples TRBV5-1 to TRBJ1-2, with D hard to call. Trimming left V 4 bases short and J 5 bases short, with 21 bases between. CDR3 length: 16 amino acids. Germline values: CDR1 SGHRS, CDR2 YFSETQ. CDR3 sequence: CASSRLPSTESYGYTF. The CDR3 DNA sequence: TGCGCCAGCAGCCGCCTGCCATCTACGGAGAGTTATGGCTACACCTTC.

The chain uses TRBV4-3 and TRBJ2-3; either TRBD1 or TRBD2 may supply D (5 bases each). V lost 1 base to trimming and J lost 10 bases, with 15 bases between them. This CDR3 contains 14 residues. CDR1 is LGHNA and CDR2 is YSLEER in the germline V gene. As DNA, the CDR3 is TGCGCCAGCAGCCAAGGAGGGGCAGGCCCGTCGCAGTATTTT. Protein: CASSQGGAGPSQYF.

V is TRBV19 and J is TRBJ2-7, with a weak D call TRBD1 (5 bases). The CDR3 totals 14 residues. Per germline, CDR1 LNHDA and CDR2 SQIVND (reference sequence). Deletions cut 7 bases from V and 6 bases from J, with 19 bases between. This CDR3 reads CASTTGHLSLEQYF. In DNA form, the CDR3 reads TGTGCCAGTACCACCGGACACCTTAGCCTCGAGCAGTACTTC.

J is TRBJ2-1 and V is TRBV7-2, with a possible D match to TRBD2 (6 bases). Between the trimmed V and J ends, which lost 5 bases and 8 bases, there was a span of 16 bases. The CDR3 is 14 residues long. In germline, CDR1 is SGHTA, CDR2 FQGNSA. CDR3 region: CASSGGLIPYEQFF. The CDR3, as DNA: TGTGCCAGCAGCGGCGGACTAATTCCGTATGAGCAGTTCTTC.